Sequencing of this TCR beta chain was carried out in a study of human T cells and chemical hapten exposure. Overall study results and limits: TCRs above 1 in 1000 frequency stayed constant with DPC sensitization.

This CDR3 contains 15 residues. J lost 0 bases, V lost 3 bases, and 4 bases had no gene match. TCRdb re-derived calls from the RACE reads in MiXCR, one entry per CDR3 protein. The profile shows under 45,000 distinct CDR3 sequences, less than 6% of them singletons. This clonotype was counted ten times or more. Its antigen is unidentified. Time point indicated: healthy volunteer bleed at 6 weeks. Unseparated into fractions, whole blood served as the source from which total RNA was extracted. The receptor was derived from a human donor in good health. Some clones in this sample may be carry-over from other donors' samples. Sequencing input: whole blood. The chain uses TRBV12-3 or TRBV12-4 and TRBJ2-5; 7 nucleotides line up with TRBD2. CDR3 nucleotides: TGTGCCAGCAGTTTTGGGGACTACAACCAAGAGACCCAGTACTTC. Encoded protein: CASSFGDYNQETQYF.